The source of this TCR beta chain is a study of identical twins. After removal of 2 bases from V and 2 bases from J, the junction contained 8 bases not matched to a gene. The CDR3 loop spans 16 amino acids. Germline V gene data show CDR1 as LNHNV and CDR2 as YYDKDF (reference sequence). TCRdb re-derived calls from the 5' RACE reads in MiXCR, one entry per CDR3 protein. The repertoire has about 530,000 distinct CDR3 sequences, approximately 20% of them found once; the top ten carry approximately 0.52%. This clonotype showed up just a few times. Healthy Caucasians, and only they, were the donors. The sample was also reused in another study, on yellow fever vaccine responses in identical twins. That source reports: It has been reported that, in twins, the vaccine T cell response seemed partly convergent and partly personalized.

The sample taken for sequencing was CD4+ T cells sorted from blood. This chain links TRBV15 with TRBJ2-5; 7 bases line up with TRBD2. This clonotype was sampled from a woman aged 18 to 35 in good health. The CDR3, as DNA: TGTGCCACCAGCAGACCGGGGGGAGGCTTTCAAGAGACCCAGTACTTC. Protein: CATSRPGGGFQETQYF.